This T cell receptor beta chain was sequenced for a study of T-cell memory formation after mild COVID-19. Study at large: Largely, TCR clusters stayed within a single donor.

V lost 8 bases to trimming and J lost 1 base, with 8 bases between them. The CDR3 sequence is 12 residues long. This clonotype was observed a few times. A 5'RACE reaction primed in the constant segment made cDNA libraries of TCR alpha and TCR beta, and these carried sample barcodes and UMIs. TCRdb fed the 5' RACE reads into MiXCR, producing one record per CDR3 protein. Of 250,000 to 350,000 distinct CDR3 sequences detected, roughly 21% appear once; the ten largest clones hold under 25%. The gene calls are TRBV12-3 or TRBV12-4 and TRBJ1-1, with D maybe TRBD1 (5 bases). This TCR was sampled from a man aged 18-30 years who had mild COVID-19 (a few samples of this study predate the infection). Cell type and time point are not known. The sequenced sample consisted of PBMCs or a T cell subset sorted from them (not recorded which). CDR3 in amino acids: CASGGGNTEAFF. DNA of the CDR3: TGTGCCAGCGGCGGGGGGAACACTGAAGCTTTCTTT.